Listed below are T cell receptor beta chains from one sample, sequenced in a study of blood T cells in healthy people across ages. TCRdb reprocessed the 5' RACE reads via MiXCR and lists one record per CDR3 protein. Of hundreds of thousands of distinct CDR3 sequences listed, about 30% are singletons. The sequenced sample was blood. Receptors were obtained from a woman of 80 years or more in good health. The CDR3 runs from the conserved cysteine through the conserved F or W. D genes are given only for firm matches. Some rows mark clone size as missing; the rest say once, few, many or name a class of expanded clone.

cdr3_nt: TGTGCCAGCAGCCCGAACAGGGGGTCCATGAACACTGAAGCTTTCTTT
cdr3_aa: CASSPNRGSMNTEAFF
clone_size: few
j_call: TRBJ1-1
d_call: TRBD1
v_call: TRBV12-3/TRBV12-4

cdr3_nt: TGTGCCAGCAGTCTGGGACTCCGATTATCCTACGAGCAGTACTTC
cdr3_aa: CASSLGLRLSYEQYF
clone_size: NA
j_call: TRBJ2-7
d_call: NA
v_call: TRBV11-2

cdr3_nt: TGTGCCAGCAGCCAAGAGGGACTCAAGTATATCTACGAGCAGTACTTC
cdr3_aa: CASSQEGLKYIYEQYF
clone_size: many
j_call: TRBJ2-7
d_call: NA
v_call: TRBV3-1

cdr3_nt: TGTGCCAGCGCCCCCGCAGACATGAACACTGAAGCTTTCTTT
cdr3_aa: CASAPADMNTEAFF
clone_size: NA
j_call: TRBJ1-1
d_call: NA
v_call: TRBV28

cdr3_nt: TGTGCCAGCTCACTCTCAACAGGGGCTCTTAATGAAAAACTGTTTTTT
cdr3_aa: CASSLSTGALNEKLFF
clone_size: few
j_call: TRBJ1-4
d_call: TRBD1
v_call: TRBV18

cdr3_nt: TGTGCCAGCAGCAAGGGGGCGGGGGGGCGTGAAGATACGCAGTATTTT
cdr3_aa: CASSKGAGGREDTQYF
clone_size: many
j_call: TRBJ2-3
d_call: TRBD2
v_call: TRBV11-2

cdr3_nt: TGCGCCAGCAGCCAGGGACCGACTAACTATGGCTACACCTTC
cdr3_aa: CASSQGPTNYGYTF
clone_size: NA
j_call: TRBJ1-2
d_call: NA
v_call: TRBV4-3

cdr3_nt: TGTGCCAGCGGTCAGGACAGGGTGAACACTGAAGCTTTCTTT
cdr3_aa: CASGQDRVNTEAFF
clone_size: few
j_call: TRBJ1-1
d_call: TRBD1
v_call: TRBV14

cdr3_nt: TGTGCCAGCAGTTTGGACAGGACCTATGGCTACACCTTC
cdr3_aa: CASSLDRTYGYTF
clone_size: many
j_call: TRBJ1-2
d_call: TRBD1
v_call: TRBV12-3/TRBV12-4

cdr3_nt: TGTGCCAGCAGCTCTCGGGACAGGGGAGTTCACGAGCAGTACTTC
cdr3_aa: CASSSRDRGVHEQYF
clone_size: many
j_call: TRBJ2-7
d_call: TRBD1
v_call: TRBV7-9

cdr3_nt: TGCAGTGCCCGCTCCGGGGGTCCCTCCTACAATGAGCAGTTCTTC
cdr3_aa: CSARSGGPSYNEQFF
clone_size: many
j_call: TRBJ2-1
d_call: NA
v_call: TRBV20-1

cdr3_nt: TGTGCCAGCAGCTCCTCTCCGGGGATGATGGCAGATACGCAGTATTTT
cdr3_aa: CASSSSPGMMADTQYF
clone_size: many
j_call: TRBJ2-3
d_call: NA
v_call: TRBV7-2

cdr3_nt: TGTGCCAGCAGTTACTCGATCAGGGACGGCTACACCTTC
cdr3_aa: CASSYSIRDGYTF
clone_size: NA
j_call: TRBJ1-2
d_call: NA
v_call: TRBV6-5

cdr3_nt: TGCAGCGCCCGGGATGGGGGGCTGGAGCAGTACTTC
cdr3_aa: CSARDGGLEQYF
clone_size: many
j_call: TRBJ2-7
d_call: NA
v_call: TRBV29-1

cdr3_nt: TGTGCCAGCAGCTTAGCGATTTCGGGGGACGGGGCCAACGTCCTGACTTTC
cdr3_aa: CASSLAISGDGANVLTF
clone_size: many
j_call: TRBJ2-6
d_call: NA
v_call: TRBV7-6

cdr3_nt: TGTGCCAGCAGCCGAAGAGGAGACACAGATACGCAGTATTTT
cdr3_aa: CASSRRGDTDTQYF
clone_size: many
j_call: TRBJ2-3
d_call: NA
v_call: TRBV3-1

cdr3_nt: TGCACCAGCAGCTTTAGACAGGAGTACACCGGGGAGCTGTTTTTT
cdr3_aa: CTSSFRQEYTGELFF
clone_size: few
j_call: TRBJ2-2
d_call: NA
v_call: TRBV5-1

cdr3_nt: TGTGCCACCAGTCCAGGATACGACACAGATACGCAGTATTTT
cdr3_aa: CATSPGYDTDTQYF
clone_size: many
j_call: TRBJ2-3
d_call: NA
v_call: TRBV24-1

cdr3_nt: TGTGCCAGCACCCTAACTAGATTGGATACGCAGTATTTT
cdr3_aa: CASTLTRLDTQYF
clone_size: NA
j_call: TRBJ2-3
d_call: NA
v_call: TRBV7-9

cdr3_nt: TGTGCCAGCAGCTTAGATCTGGGACTATTCAATGAGCAGTTCTTC
cdr3_aa: CASSLDLGLFNEQFF
clone_size: NA
j_call: TRBJ2-1
d_call: TRBD2
v_call: TRBV7-2

cdr3_nt: TGTGCCAGCAGCCCAGGGACTAGCGGGGACCCAGGTTGCGAGCAGTACTTC
cdr3_aa: CASSPGTSGDPGCEQYF
clone_size: NA
j_call: TRBJ2-7
d_call: TRBD2
v_call: TRBV7-6

cdr3_nt: TGCAGTGCTCACATCACGGGCCGATTCGATTCACCCCTCCACTTT
cdr3_aa: CSAHITGRFDSPLHF
clone_size: once
j_call: TRBJ1-6
d_call: NA
v_call: TRBV20-1

cdr3_nt: TGTGCCAGCAGCGTAGGGGACAGCGTGGAGACCCAGTACTTC
cdr3_aa: CASSVGDSVETQYF
clone_size: NA
j_call: TRBJ2-5
d_call: TRBD1
v_call: TRBV9

cdr3_nt: TGTGCCAGCTCGGCGGACGGGAAGGAGGGCTACACCTTC
cdr3_aa: CASSADGKEGYTF
clone_size: few
j_call: TRBJ1-2
d_call: NA
v_call: TRBV18

cdr3_nt: TGTGCCTGGAGTGAAGGGGAATACTATGGCTACACCTTC
cdr3_aa: CAWSEGEYYGYTF
clone_size: few
j_call: TRBJ1-2
d_call: NA
v_call: TRBV30

cdr3_nt: TGTGCCAGCAGGTCCCGGGACAGGAGCACAGATACGCAGTATTTT
cdr3_aa: CASRSRDRSTDTQYF
clone_size: NA
j_call: TRBJ2-3
d_call: TRBD1
v_call: TRBV5-6

cdr3_nt: TGCGCCAGCAGCTCCGGAGGGCCTCCCCGCAATGAGCAGTTCTTC
cdr3_aa: CASSSGGPPRNEQFF
clone_size: few
j_call: TRBJ2-1
d_call: NA
v_call: TRBV5-1

cdr3_nt: TGTGCCATCAGACCGGGACAGGGAGGCACTGAAGCTTTCTTT
cdr3_aa: CAIRPGQGGTEAFF
clone_size: many
j_call: TRBJ1-1
d_call: TRBD1
v_call: TRBV10-3

cdr3_nt: TGCGCCAGCAGCTTGGCCGTATTAGCGGTATACCAAGAGACCCAGTACTTC
cdr3_aa: CASSLAVLAVYQETQYF
clone_size: NA
j_call: TRBJ2-5
d_call: NA
v_call: TRBV5-1

cdr3_nt: TGTGCCAGCAGTGAAGATGGAGTCCAGGGAAACACTGAAGCTTTCTTT
cdr3_aa: CASSEDGVQGNTEAFF
clone_size: NA
j_call: TRBJ1-1
d_call: NA
v_call: TRBV2

cdr3_nt: TGTGCCAGCAGTTTAAAGTCACTAGCGGGGGTACCTTCCTACGAGCAGTACTTC
cdr3_aa: CASSLKSLAGVPSYEQYF
clone_size: few
j_call: TRBJ2-7
d_call: TRBD2
v_call: TRBV27

cdr3_nt: TGCAGTGCCCTTGGGACGGTTAACTATGGCTACACCTTC
cdr3_aa: CSALGTVNYGYTF
clone_size: many
j_call: TRBJ1-2
d_call: NA
v_call: TRBV20-1

cdr3_nt: TGTGCCAGCAGCTTAGCGCTCATTCAAGAGACCCAGTACTTC
cdr3_aa: CASSLALIQETQYF
clone_size: many
j_call: TRBJ2-5
d_call: NA
v_call: TRBV11-1

cdr3_nt: TGTGCCAGCAGTAGGAGCCCCTATCGGATTGTTAATGAGCAGTTCTTC
cdr3_aa: CASSRSPYRIVNEQFF
clone_size: many
j_call: TRBJ2-1
d_call: NA
v_call: TRBV2

cdr3_nt: TGTGCCGGCAGTTTTTCCGGACTTAGCACAGATACGCAGTATTTT
cdr3_aa: CAGSFSGLSTDTQYF
clone_size: NA
j_call: TRBJ2-3
d_call: NA
v_call: TRBV12-3/TRBV12-4

cdr3_nt: TGTGCCAGCAGCTTAGGGTGGCAGGTGGATGGCCACACCTTC
cdr3_aa: CASSLGWQVDGHTF
clone_size: NA
j_call: TRBJ1-2
d_call: NA
v_call: TRBV7-3

cdr3_nt: TGTGCCAGCAGGGGCGGACTAGGAGAGACCCAGTACTTC
cdr3_aa: CASRGGLGETQYF
clone_size: many
j_call: TRBJ2-5
d_call: TRBD2
v_call: TRBV2

cdr3_nt: TGTGCCAGCAGCTTAGTACCGGGACAGCAAGTGTCCCGAGTAGAGCAGTACTTC
cdr3_aa: CASSLVPGQQVSRVEQYF
clone_size: many
j_call: TRBJ2-7
d_call: TRBD1
v_call: TRBV7-8

cdr3_nt: TGTGCCTGGACTCAGGAACAGCTTGCTGAGCAGTTCTTC
cdr3_aa: CAWTQEQLAEQFF
clone_size: many
j_call: TRBJ2-1
d_call: NA
v_call: TRBV30

cdr3_nt: TGTGCCAGCAGTGAAGCAAGGGGGGGGAAGGGCGGAACTGAAGCTTTCTTT
cdr3_aa: CASSEARGGKGGTEAFF
clone_size: once
j_call: TRBJ1-1
d_call: NA
v_call: TRBV6-1

cdr3_nt: TGCAGTGCTAGCGCGTTTCGTCAGCCCCAGCATTTT
cdr3_aa: CSASAFRQPQHF
clone_size: NA
j_call: TRBJ1-5
d_call: NA
v_call: TRBV20-1

cdr3_nt: TGTGCCTGGAGTGTAGGGGACAGGGAGGATCAGCCCCAGCATTTT
cdr3_aa: CAWSVGDREDQPQHF
clone_size: NA
j_call: TRBJ1-5
d_call: TRBD1
v_call: TRBV30

cdr3_nt: TGTGCCAGCAGCCGTCGGGGGGGACAGGGTACCCACGAGCAGTACTTC
cdr3_aa: CASSRRGGQGTHEQYF
clone_size: once
j_call: TRBJ2-7
d_call: NA
v_call: TRBV7-2